This T cell receptor (beta chain) was captured by sequencing in a study of cytomegalovirus exposure and HLA in healthy donors. Broader study findings: TCR beta V segments were, for the most part, productive about 87% or about 30% of the time in an earlier analysis. It was confirmed in vitro that a few of the CMV-associated chains were specific for CMV antigens. Cytomegalovirus association was assigned to approximately 180 TCR beta chains.

The CDR3 totals 16 residues. In germline, CDR1 is MNHNS, CDR2 SASEGT. The ends were cut back, 2 bases at V and 3 bases at J, with 14 bases in the middle. This clone has only one observation. Its target is not known. The PCR employed 60 Vbeta primers together with 13 Jbeta primers. Here immunoSEQ multiplex PCR was the method, and the copy in TCRdb shows in-frame clones only, minus some. The table lists some 200,000 clones, around 75% of them singletons. Sequenced: PBMCs. J is TRBJ1-5 and V is TRBV6-1; TRBD1 might be the D (6 bases). The origin of this receptor is a woman aged 30 to 39 in good health and CMV-seronegative. The CDR3 DNA follows: TGTGCCAGCAGTGAAAGGGACACAAGGATCAATCAGCCCCAGCATTTT. It is translated as CASSERDTRINQPQHF.